The 21 T cell receptor beta chains reported below all come from one sample, sequenced in a study of T cells in Graves' hyperthyroidism and ophthalmopathy. There were TCR beta CDR3 regions amplified from RNA transcripts. With the HTBI primer set, the TCR CDR3 went through a first round of RT-PCR. TCRdb re-called the multiplex PCR reads with MiXCR, one entry per CDR3 protein. Here the sample spans about 210,000 distinct CDR3 sequences, roughly 15% being singletons. Sequenced: blood. The receptors stem from a man in his forties or fifties with Graves' hyperthyroidism.

This clonotype was detected many times. The DNA for the CDR3 is TGTGCCAGCTCATCAGGGACTGGAAACACCATATATTTT. Translated: CASSSGTGNTIYF. The chain recombines TRBV3-1 with TRBJ1-3; a possible D gene is TRBD1 (5 bases). This CDR3 is built from 13 residues. V dropped 8 bases and J dropped 2 bases, with 10 bases sitting between them. CDR1 and CDR2 from the germline V gene are LGHDT and YNNKEL (reference sequence).

This clonotype was found many times. The chain employs TRBV28 and TRBJ2-7; 8 bases are shared with TRBD1. Germline trimming cut 6 bases from V and 5 bases from J; bases unmatched to any gene: 9. Germline CDR1 is MDHEN and CDR2 is SYDVKM. CDR3 length equals 14 residues. Written as DNA, the CDR3 is TGTGCCAGCAGACCGGACAGGGAGGCTCACGAGCAGTACTTC. Amino acids: CASRPDREAHEQYF.

The sample holds many counts of this clonotype. This sequence joins TRBV13 and TRBJ1-1; perhaps TRBD1 as D (6 bases). V shed 4 bases and J shed 4 bases, with 10 bases lying between them. The CDR3 runs 13 residues. Per germline, CDR1 PRHDT and CDR2 FYEKMQ (reference sequence). The CDR3, as DNA: TGTGCCAGCAGCTACAGGGTGGGCACTGAAGCTTTCTTT. This gives the protein CASSYRVGTEAFF.

This clonotype was recorded at least ten times. This chain connects TRBV28 to TRBJ1-2; D not resolved. There are 12 residues in the CDR3. Deletions cut 6 bases from V and 3 bases from J, with 8 bases between. Germline-derived CDR1 and CDR2 are MDHEN and SYDVKM. CDR3 nucleotide sequence: TGTGCCAGCAGCAAGGCCTACTATGGCTACACCTTC. It codes for CASSKAYYGYTF.

This clonotype has only a few counts. The chain combines TRBV11-2 with TRBJ2-1; 8 bases align to TRBD2. J was trimmed by 8 bases and V by 6 bases; bases with no gene match: 15. The length of the CDR3 is 16 residues. Per germline, CDR1 SGHAT and CDR2 FQNNGV. The CDR3 coding sequence is TGTGCCAGCAGTGAGTACAATAGCGGGAAGGGCGATGAGCAGTTCTTC. Its protein product is CASSEYNSGKGDEQFF.

At least ten counts were recorded for this clonotype. This chain connects TRBV7-2 to TRBJ2-5; 9 bases match TRBD2. The V gene's germline CDR1 is SGHTA and CDR2 FQGNSA. With V trimmed by 4 bases and J by 1 base, 4 bases remained unmatched. The CDR3 covers 15 residues. For the CDR3, the DNA is TGTGCCAGCAGCTGGGGGACTAGCCTCCAAGAGACCCAGTACTTC. Its translation is CASSWGTSLQETQYF.

This clonotype showed up many times. The V and J genes are TRBV28 and TRBJ2-7, with 10 bases fitting TRBD1. The CDR3 extends over 16 amino acids. The V gene end was trimmed by 3 bases and the J gene end by 1 base; junction bases not matched to a gene: 6. Germline V gene sequence: CDR1 MDHEN, CDR2 SYDVKM. CDR3 in amino acids: CASSLTGGYRSYEQYF. The CDR3 DNA reads TGTGCCAGCAGTTTGACAGGGGGCTACAGGTCCTACGAGCAGTACTTC.

This clonotype showed up just a few times. The chain carries TRBV6-2 or TRBV6-3 and TRBJ2-1; 12 bases match TRBD2. From germline, CDR1 is MNHEY and CDR2 SVGEGT. Germline trimming cut 5 bases from V and 4 bases from J; bases unmatched to any gene: 3. The CDR3 sequence is 15 residues long. The CDR3 loop is CASSATSGGYNEQFF. The CDR3 DNA sequence: TGTGCCAGCAGTGCTACTAGCGGGGGGTACAATGAGCAGTTCTTC.

This clonotype occurred many times. The CDR3 sequence: CSASKQGLVQPQHF. CDR3 DNA sequence: TGCAGTGCTAGCAAACAGGGGTTGGTTCAGCCCCAGCATTTT. V is TRBV20-1 and J is TRBJ1-5; 7 bases match TRBD1. CDR3 length: 14 residues. Germline V gene sequence: CDR1 DFQATT, CDR2 SNEGSKA (reference sequence). Losses at the gene ends were 3 bases for V and 6 bases for J; bases not matched to a gene: 8.

The V call is TRBV13, the J call TRBJ2-5; D perhaps matches TRBD1 (6 bases). CDR1 PRHDT and CDR2 FYEKMQ come from the germline V gene (reference sequence). The length of the CDR3 is 13 residues. Trimming pared 5 bases from V and 4 bases from J, leaving 11 bases between. This CDR3 reads CASSPDSGETQYF. CDR3 sequence (DNA): TGTGCCAGCAGCCCGGACAGTGGAGAGACCCAGTACTTC.

This clonotype was counted many times. The gene calls are TRBV27 and TRBJ2-7, with 12 positions matching TRBD2. The CDR3 covers 15 residues. The junction had 8 bases not matched to a gene; V was cut back by 5 bases and J by 6 bases. Germline loops: CDR1 MNHEY, CDR2 SMNVEV (reference sequence). The CDR3 loop reads CASSVSTSGSSEQYF. For the CDR3, the DNA is TGTGCCAGCAGTGTCTCGACTAGCGGGAGTTCCGAGCAGTACTTC.

The chain links TRBV2 to TRBJ2-1, with TRBD2 matching 11 bases. CDR3 size: 13 residues. The germline V gene encodes CDR1 SNHLY and CDR2 FYNNEI. V lost 8 bases and J lost 5; bases outside the gene matches: 2. The DNA of the CDR3 is TGTGCCAGCCAACTAGCGGGGGACAATGAGCAGTTCTTC. Translating it yields CASQLAGDNEQFF. Drawing the rest from reference TRBV2 and TRBJ2-1, the complete variable domain is EPEVTQTPSHQVTQMGQEVILRCVPISNHLYFYWYRQILGQKVEFLVSFYNNEISEKSEIFDDQFSVERPDGSNFTLKIRSTKLEDSAMYFCASQLAGDNEQFFGPGTRLTVL.

This clonotype was found many times. The rearrangement links TRBV7-9 to TRBJ2-5, with 9 bases fitting TRBD1. Germline V gene data show CDR1 as SEHNR and CDR2 as FQNEAQ (reference sequence). The CDR3 consists of 14 residues. Unmatched junction bases numbered 4, after V lost 3 bases and J lost 5 bases. CDR3 DNA: TGTGCCAGCAGCTTTGGGACAGGGTTTGAGACCCAGTACTTC. Its translation: CASSFGTGFETQYF.

This clonotype was observed at least ten times. The chain combines TRBV6-1 with TRBJ1-1; TRBD1 might be the D (5 bases). V was clipped by 6 bases and J by 0 bases, with 14 bases between them. Per the germline V gene, CDR1 is MNHNS and CDR2 is SASEGT. CDR3 length: 15 residues. CDR3 protein: CASRDNVKMNTEAFF. The CDR3, as DNA: TGTGCCAGCAGGGACAACGTGAAGATGAACACTGAAGCTTTCTTT.

The gene calls are TRBV6-5 and TRBJ2-7; TRBD1 matches 11 bases. There are 18 residues in the CDR3. V was clipped by 0 bases and J by 3 bases; unmatched bases: 10. Germline V gene data show CDR1 as MNHEY and CDR2 as SVGAGI. The CDR3 is CASSYSIYGTGGNYEQYF. In DNA, the CDR3 is TGTGCCAGCAGTTACTCGATTTACGGGACAGGGGGGAACTACGAGCAGTACTTC.

This clonotype was seen at least ten times. This rearrangement joins TRBV14 to TRBJ2-7; TRBD2 matches at 8 bases. Looked up from germline, CDR1 is SGHDN and CDR2 is FVKESK. The CDR3 is 15 residues long. The V segment lost 4 bases and the J segment 5 bases; nucleotides outside the gene matches: 10. The CDR3 sequence: CASSPGAAGENEQYF. The CDR3 DNA sequence: TGTGCCAGCAGCCCGGGAGCAGCGGGAGAGAACGAGCAGTACTTC.

The table lists this clonotype with many counts. This sequence joins TRBV10-3 and TRBJ2-1; D not resolved. CDR3 length equals 14 residues. V gave up 0 bases and J gave up 6 bases, with 9 bases separating them. Germline lookup yields CDR1 ENHRY and CDR2 SYGVKD. CDR3: CAISESLVANEQFF. CDR3 bases: TGTGCCATCAGTGAGTCGTTAGTCGCCAATGAGCAGTTCTTC.

This clonotype has more than one count but fewer than ten. An end of the junction differs from the germline gene, which may be a read error. The chain links TRBV20-1 to TRBJ2-7, with a weak D call TRBD2 (6 bases). The germline CDR1 and CDR2 sequences are DFQATT and SNEGSKA (reference sequence). The CDR3 runs to 16 residues. The CDR3 sequence: CSARDPTGENTYKQYF. The CDR3 DNA reads as TGCAGTGCTAGAGACCCGACGGGGGAAAATACCTACAAGCAGTACTTC.

This clonotype was seen repeatedly, ten times or more. J is TRBJ2-5 and V is TRBV11-2, with unresolved D. Trimming left V 0 bases short and J 3 bases short, with 5 bases between. The CDR3 consists of 13 residues. Germline lookup yields CDR1 SGHAT and CDR2 FQNNGV. Here the CDR3 reads CASSLDTEETQYF. The DNA for the CDR3 is TGTGCCAGCAGCTTAGACACAGAAGAGACCCAGTACTTC.

This clonotype was counted only a few times. This chain uses TRBV30 with TRBJ2-3; D tentatively reads TRBD1 or TRBD2 (5 bases each). Germline V CDR1 and CDR2: GTSNPN, SVGIG (reference sequence). CDR3 length equals 15 residues. Trimming shortened V by 1 base and J by 2 bases, and 13 bases separated the two germline ends. CDR3 nucleotide sequence: TGTGCCTGGAGTGGTAGAGCGGACACCACAGATACGCAGTATTTT. Protein product: CAWSGRADTTDTQYF. Based on the CDR3 plus reference TRBV30 and TRBJ2-3, the full variable domain is SQTIHQWPATLVQPVGSPLSLECTVEGTSNPNLYWYRQAAGRGLQLLFYSVGIGQISSEVPQNLSASRPQDRQFILSSKKLLLSDSGFYLCAWSGRADTTDTQYFGPGTRLTVL.

As for this clonotype: A junction end diverges from the germline sequence, so it may reflect a read error. V gene TRBV6-1 combines with J gene TRBJ2-5; D may match TRBD1 or TRBD2 (5 bases each). This CDR3 contains 16 residues. CDR1 and CDR2 (germline): MNHNS, SASEGT. The CDR3 DNA reads as TGTGCCAGCAGTGGCCGACCTGAGGGGCTCCAAGAGACCCAGTGCTTC. Translated: CASSGRPEGLQETQCF.